Listed below are T cell receptor beta chains from one sample, sequenced in a study of blood T cells in healthy people across ages. MiXCR, applied by TCRdb to the 5' RACE reads, yields one record per CDR3 protein. The table has about 2 million distinct CDR3 sequences, just under 50% seen once. Sequenced sample: blood. These receptors came from a woman in her forties in good health. Each CDR3 is given with its conserved first and last residue. The order of the fields is CDR3 DNA, CDR3 protein, J gene, clone size, V gene, D gene. D genes are given only for firm matches. Not every row has a clone size; where given, it reads once, few, many or a size class.

TGTGCCAGCAGCAGATCCGGGACTTGTACCACAGATACGCAGTATTTT,CASSRSGTCTTDTQYF,TRBJ2-3,few,TRBV21-1,NA
TGTGCCAGCAGTTTACTAGGTAGGGGGGTGCGGAATGAGCAGTTCTTC,CASSLLGRGVRNEQFF,TRBJ2-1,NA,TRBV28,NA
TGTGCCAGCAGCCTGCCCCGTGGGGGTTATGAGCAGTTCTTC,CASSLPRGGYEQFF,TRBJ2-1,NA,TRBV7-2,NA
TGCGCCAGCAGCCAACCACGGGCAGGGGGCGGGGGTCAGCCCCAGCATTTT,CASSQPRAGGGGQPQHF,TRBJ1-5,few,TRBV4-1,TRBD1
TGTGCCAGCAACCCAAGCGGGACGAACATTCAGTACTTC,CASNPSGTNIQYF,TRBJ2-4,NA,TRBV5-5,TRBD2
TGTGCCAGCACACTGACGGGGATAGAAGAGACCCAGTACTTC,CASTLTGIEETQYF,TRBJ2-5,few,TRBV12-3/TRBV12-4,NA
TGTGCCAGCAGCGTTAGGGATGACTATGGCTACACCTTC,CASSVRDDYGYTF,TRBJ1-2,NA,TRBV9,NA
TGTGCCAGCACATCGCAACGGCCCTACGAGCAGTACTTC,CASTSQRPYEQYF,TRBJ2-7,few,TRBV6-5,NA
TGTGCCAGCAGCTCCAGACGTTTTGGGCAGGGGGTAGCCAAAAACATTCAGTACTTC,CASSSRRFGQGVAKNIQYF,TRBJ2-4,NA,TRBV7-9,TRBD1
TGTGCCGGTACTCCGGGACAGGGGGTGAGCTACACCTTC,CAGTPGQGVSYTF,TRBJ1-2,NA,TRBV6-5,TRBD1
TGTGCCAGCAGTCCGCAGTTCAATCAGCCCCAGCATTTT,CASSPQFNQPQHF,TRBJ1-5,NA,TRBV12-3/TRBV12-4,NA
TGTGCCAGCAGTTTAAGTACAAGACTAGCCAAAAACATTCAGTACTTC,CASSLSTRLAKNIQYF,TRBJ2-4,NA,TRBV27,NA
TGCAGTGCTTCCGGAGCGCGGGGAGTGTATACGCAGTATTTT,CSASGARGVYTQYF,TRBJ2-3,few,TRBV20-1,NA
TGTGCCAGCAGCCTCGATTGGCTAGCGGGTGAATACCAAGAGACCCAGTACTTC,CASSLDWLAGEYQETQYF,TRBJ2-5,NA,TRBV7-9,TRBD2
TGTGGCAGCAGCTTACCTAACAGGGGACAAGGCGCAGATACGCAGTATTTT,CGSSLPNRGQGADTQYF,TRBJ2-3,NA,TRBV7-2,TRBD1
TGTGCCAGCAGTCCCCCCGGGCCAGAGAAGACTACGCAGTATTTT,CASSPPGPEKTTQYF,TRBJ2-3,NA,TRBV28,NA
TGTGCCAGCACCCTAGATAGGGGGCCCGGGGAGCTGTTTTTT,CASTLDRGPGELFF,TRBJ2-2,NA,TRBV7-2,TRBD1
TGTGCCAGCAGCTTCCAGGGGGCATCCTACGAGCAGTACTTC,CASSFQGASYEQYF,TRBJ2-7,few,TRBV5-4,TRBD1
TGTGCCAGCAGCCTCCCGACAGGGGTTAACTCACCCCTCCACTTT,CASSLPTGVNSPLHF,TRBJ1-6,few,TRBV7-2,TRBD1
TGCAGTGCCAGCCGAGGACTAGCGGGGGGTAAAAACATTCAGTACTTC,CSASRGLAGGKNIQYF,TRBJ2-4,NA,TRBV20-1,TRBD2
TGCAGTGCTAGAGTCTCCTTGTTCCAAGAGACCCAGTACTTC,CSARVSLFQETQYF,TRBJ2-5,NA,TRBV20-1,NA
TGTGCCAGCAGTTCCGGGACAGGAGACACTACCCCAGCGGGGATAGCCTATGGCTACACCTTC,CASSSGTGDTTPAGIAYGYTF,TRBJ1-2,NA,TRBV6-5,TRBD1
TGCAGTGCTAGACCCGGGACAGGGAACTACAATGAGCAGTTCTTC,CSARPGTGNYNEQFF,TRBJ2-1,NA,TRBV20-1,TRBD1
TGTGCCAGCAGCGTCTCTAGCGGGGGAGTGGAGACCCAGTACTTC,CASSVSSGGVETQYF,TRBJ2-5,NA,TRBV5-5,TRBD2
TGCAGTGCTGACGGGAGTCCGGCCTACGAGCAGTACTTC,CSADGSPAYEQYF,TRBJ2-7,once,TRBV20-1,NA
TGCGCCAGCAGGAATGTACTCCGGGACAGGGGAAAAGAGACCCAGTACTTC,CASRNVLRDRGKETQYF,TRBJ2-5,NA,TRBV5-1,TRBD1